The present T cell receptor (beta chain) was sequenced within a study of radiation and T cells in renal cell carcinoma. Study-wide results and caveats: Baseline intratumoral clonotype presence is unknown without pretreatment biopsies.

The CDR3 extends over 13 amino acids. The ends lost 10 bases at V and 2 bases at J; junction bases unmatched: 2. Germline loops: CDR1 ENHRY, CDR2 SYGVKD. Of note for this clone: The target antigen is unknown.

Specified time point: blood 4 weeks post-SBRT, at nephrectomy. Treatment described: 15 Gy SBRT to primary tumor, nephrectomy 4 weeks later. This renal cell carcinoma was of the clear cell type. Clones were read by immunoSEQ multiplex PCR, and TCRdb kept only the in-frame ones, dropping some. The sample shows 150,000 to 200,000 clones, roughly 90% of them seen only once. This chain connects TRBV10-3 to TRBJ2-1; 10 nucleotides agree with TRBD2. The specimen comprised blood, sampled from a patient whose treatment included radiotherapy and nephrectomy. The sequence was obtained from a woman between 50 and 59 years old with renal cell carcinoma. CDR3 in DNA: TGTGCCAGTAGCGGGGGGACCTACAATGAGCAGTTCTTC. It encodes CASSGGTYNEQFF.